This TCR beta chain was sequenced for a study of beta chain features in type 1 diabetes. Study-level background: The number of sorted cells examined across all samples was some 98,000,000.

The sequenced template was cDNA made from the entire isolated RNA. Roughly 3.5 million reads per sample on average were obtained from naive, central memory and regulatory T cell samples. Repertoires were generated with immunoSEQ multiplex PCR, while TCRdb's copy carries only in-frame clones and drops some. The sample includes approximately 140,000 clones, less than 10% seen only once; the top ten take 0.65%. Germline V gene data show CDR1 as SGDLS and CDR2 as YYNGEE. V was cut by 0 bases and J by 5 bases, with 17 bases left in between. There are 16 residues in the CDR3. The sequenced sample consisted of central memory CD4+ T cells from blood. This chain connects TRBV9 to TRBJ1-1; D is ambiguous. This TCR came from a woman aged 35 to 49 in good health. This CDR3 is CASSVALSGEGTEAFF. The CDR3 coding sequence is TGTGCCAGCAGCGTAGCGCTGTCGGGCGAGGGAACTGAAGCTTTCTTT.